This entry lists 14 T cell receptor beta chains sequenced from one sample in a study of blood T cell repertoires in COVID-19. Method: immunoSEQ multiplex PCR; TCRdb's copy keeps in-frame clones and lacks some. Of about 290,000 clones in the sample, approximately 86% are singletons; the top ten hold around 3.9%. Sequenced material: peripheral blood. These receptors all stem from a woman in her 50s with active or convalescent COVID-19.

About this clone itself: Other DNA sequences within the sample encode an identical CDR3. The rearrangement joins TRBV12-3 or TRBV12-4 to TRBJ1-2; D gene ambiguous. V was clipped by 1 base and J by 8 bases, with 5 bases between them. The CDR3 is 11 residues long. In nucleotides, the CDR3 is TGTGCCAGCAGTTTAGGTCGGGGCTACACCTTC. Residues: CASSLGRGYTF.

The chain joins TRBV6-4 to TRBJ1-1; 8 bases are shared with TRBD1. CDR3 size: 15 residues. Per the germline V gene, CDR1 is MRHNA and CDR2 is SNTAGT. Trimming removed 7 bases from V and 0 bases from J; junction bases left unmatched: 7. The CDR3, as DNA: TGTGCCAGCAAGGACAGGGCGAGTTTGAACACTGAAGCTTTCTTT. Translation gives CASKDRASLNTEAFF.

This chain links TRBV4-1 with TRBJ2-1, with 12 bases lining up with TRBD2. Trimming removed 5 bases from V and 8 bases from J; junction bases left unmatched: 10. The CDR3 loop spans 16 amino acids. In germline, CDR1 is MGHRA, CDR2 YSYEKL. This CDR3 is CASSGRLAGAGDEQFF. CDR3 in DNA: TGCGCCAGCAGCGGCCGACTAGCGGGAGCAGGCGATGAGCAGTTCTTC.

The chain employs TRBV5-4 and TRBJ2-5; a weak D match, TRBD1 (5 bases). The CDR3 is 14 residues long. Germline CDR1 reads SGHNT; CDR2 reads YYREEE (reference sequence). Trimming cost V 2 bases and J 1 base, with 9 bases left between them. The CDR3 DNA follows: TGTGCCAGCAGCTTACAGGCCCTCCAAGAGACCCAGTACTTC. Its protein is CASSLQALQETQYF.

CDR3 amino acids: CASSLGQGASQPQHF. CDR3 in DNA: TGCGCCAGCAGCCTTGGACAGGGGGCGAGTCAGCCCCAGCATTTT. This rearrangement joins TRBV5-1 to TRBJ1-5; 11 bases map to TRBD1. Unmatched junction bases numbered 6, after V lost 4 bases and J lost 6 bases. Germline V CDR1 and CDR2: SGHRS, YFSETQ. The length of the CDR3 is 15 residues. Combining the CDR3 with reference TRBV5-1 and TRBJ1-5 gives the whole variable domain KAGVTQTPRYLIKTRGQQVTLSCSPISGHRSVSWYQQTPGQGLQFLFEYFSETQRNKGNFPGRFSGRQFSNSRSEMNVSTLELGDSALYLCASSLGQGASQPQHFGDGTRLSIL.

The rearrangement uses TRBV29-1 and TRBJ2-1; 11 nucleotides align to TRBD2. Trimming took 5 bases from V and 2 from J; bases not matched to a gene: 5. Germline CDR1 is SQVTM and CDR2 is ANQGSEA. The CDR3 extends over 15 amino acids. CDR3 sequence: CSVYGLAGTYNEQFF. As DNA, the CDR3 is TGCAGCGTTTACGGACTAGCGGGCACCTACAATGAGCAGTTCTTC.

The CDR3 spells CASSSGMDRGTTYEQYF. CDR3 nucleotide sequence: TGCGCCAGCAGCTCTGGAATGGACAGGGGTACGACCTACGAGCAGTACTTC. The chain uses TRBV5-1 and TRBJ2-7; 9 bases match TRBD1. This CDR3 has 17 amino acids. The V segment lost 3 bases and the J segment 2 bases; nucleotides outside the gene matches: 12. The V gene's germline CDR1 is SGHRS and CDR2 YFSETQ. Using reference TRBV5-1 and TRBJ2-7 for the parts outside the CDR3, the full variable domain is KAGVTQTPRYLIKTRGQQVTLSCSPISGHRSVSWYQQTPGQGLQFLFEYFSETQRNKGNFPGRFSGRQFSNSRSEMNVSTLELGDSALYLCASSSGMDRGTTYEQYFGPGTRLTVT.

This clone was recorded a few times. This chain joins TRBV9 and TRBJ2-6, with D possibly matching TRBD2 (5 bases). The V gene lost 5 bases and the J gene lost 0 bases, with 18 bases spanning the gap. The CDR3 is 18 amino acids. Germline V gives CDR1 SGDLS, CDR2 YYNGEE. CDR3 amino acids: CASSADPRSGSGANVLTF. The CDR3, as DNA: TGTGCCAGCAGTGCCGATCCGCGGAGCGGCTCTGGGGCCAACGTCCTGACTTTC.

The CDR3 reads CASSLPGNYGYTF. The CDR3 DNA reads as TGTGCCAGCAGCTTGCCGGGAAACTATGGCTACACCTTC. The gene calls are TRBV5-4 and TRBJ1-2; no clear D gene. V was shortened by 1 base and J by 2 bases, with 6 bases between the two germline ends. The CDR3 runs to 13 residues. Looked up from germline, CDR1 is SGHNT and CDR2 is YYREEE (reference sequence).

The rearrangement joins TRBV7-2 to TRBJ2-1, with 15 bases identical to TRBD2. Germline loops: CDR1 SGHTA, CDR2 FQGNSA. The CDR3 runs to 15 residues. V gave up 4 bases and J gave up 10 bases; unmatched junction bases: 5. The CDR3 loop is CASSWAGTSGREQFF. CDR3 coding DNA: TGTGCCAGCAGCTGGGCCGGGACTAGCGGGAGGGAGCAGTTCTTC.

This chain links TRBV5-5 with TRBJ2-7, with D hard to call. The CDR3 is made up of 12 amino acids. Trimming stripped 4 bases from V and 5 bases from J, with 10 bases between. Germline CDR1 and CDR2: SGHKS and YYEKEE (reference sequence). The CDR3 sequence: CASSVYLDEQYF. Here the CDR3 DNA reads TGTGCCAGCAGCGTCTATTTGGACGAGCAGTACTTC.

CDR3: CASSAGRYSGNTIYF. The DNA for the CDR3 is TGTGCCAGCAGTGCAGGCCGGTACTCTGGAAACACCATATATTTT. The V call is TRBV14, the J call TRBJ1-3; unclear D gene. CDR3 length equals 15 residues. The ends were cut back, 6 bases at V and 0 bases at J, with 12 bases in the middle. Looked up from germline, CDR1 is SGHDN and CDR2 is FVKESK.

This chain uses TRBV28 with TRBJ2-1; a possible D gene is TRBD2 (5 bases). The CDR3 runs to 12 residues. V was pared by 3 bases and J by 9 bases, with 9 bases between. Germline loops: CDR1 MDHEN, CDR2 SYDVKM. The CDR3 is CASSFSASEQFF. The CDR3 DNA sequence: TGTGCCAGCAGTTTTAGCGCCTCTGAGCAGTTCTTC.

The chain carries TRBV7-8 and TRBJ2-1; the match to TRBD2 covers 9 bases. The trim removed 7 bases at V and 6 bases at J, leaving 4 bases unmatched. There are 13 residues in the CDR3. CDR1 is SGHVS, CDR2 FQNEAQ, per germline. In DNA, the CDR3 is TGTGCCAGCATGATAGCGGGAGCCAATGAGCAGTTCTTC. This encodes CASMIAGANEQFF.